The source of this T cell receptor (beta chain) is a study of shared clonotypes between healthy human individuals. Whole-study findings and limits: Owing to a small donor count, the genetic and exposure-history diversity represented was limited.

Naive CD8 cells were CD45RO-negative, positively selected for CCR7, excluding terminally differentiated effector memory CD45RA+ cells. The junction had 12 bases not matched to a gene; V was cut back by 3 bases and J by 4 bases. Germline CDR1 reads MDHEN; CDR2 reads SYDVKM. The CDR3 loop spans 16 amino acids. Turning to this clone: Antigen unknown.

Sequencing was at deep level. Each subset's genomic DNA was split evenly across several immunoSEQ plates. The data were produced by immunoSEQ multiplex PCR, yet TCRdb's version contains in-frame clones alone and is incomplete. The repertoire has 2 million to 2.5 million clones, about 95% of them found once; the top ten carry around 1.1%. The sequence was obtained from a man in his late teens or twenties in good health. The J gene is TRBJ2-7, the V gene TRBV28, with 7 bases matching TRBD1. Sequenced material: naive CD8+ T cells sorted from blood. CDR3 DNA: TGTGCCAGCAGTTTGTTCGTGAGACAGGGTACGTACGAGCAGTACTTC. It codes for CASSLFVRQGTYEQYF.